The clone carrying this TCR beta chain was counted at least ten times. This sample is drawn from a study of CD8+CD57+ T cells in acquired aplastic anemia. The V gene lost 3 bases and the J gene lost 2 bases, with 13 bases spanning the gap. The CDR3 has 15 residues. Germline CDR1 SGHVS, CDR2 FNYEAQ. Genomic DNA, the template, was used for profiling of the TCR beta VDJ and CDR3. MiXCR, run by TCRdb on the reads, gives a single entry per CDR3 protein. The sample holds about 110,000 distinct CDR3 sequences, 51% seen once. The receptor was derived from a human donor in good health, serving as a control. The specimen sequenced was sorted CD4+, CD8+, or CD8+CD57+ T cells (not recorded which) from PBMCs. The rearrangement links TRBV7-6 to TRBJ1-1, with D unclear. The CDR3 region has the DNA TGTGCCAGCAGCTTTGGCAGGATAGGAAACACTGAAGCTTTCTTT. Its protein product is CASSFGRIGNTEAFF.